The subject of this entry is one T cell receptor beta chain. Per the authors' pipeline: For nucleated cells, counts were estimated from reference gene primer amplification. Produced via immunoSEQ multiplex PCR; TCRdb's table is partial and in-frame only. The V and J calls and clone size come from that table; D and trimming were worked out from the DNA. Here the sample spans about 190,000 clones, around 90% being singletons. This CDR3 region has 17 residues. V lost 3 bases, J lost 1 base, and 7 bases stayed unmatched. CDR1 is ENHRY, CDR2 SYGVKD, per germline. This specimen belongs to a study of blood T cell repertoires in COVID-19. Study in general: Whether acute or convalescent, the COVID-19 samples came from the United States, Italy and Spain. PBMCs, B-cell-depleted T cells, or T cells provided the cDNA or gDNA that made up the material.

Sequenced sample: peripheral blood. This chain links TRBV10-3 with TRBJ1-3; 9 bases agree with TRBD1. This sequence originates from a middle-aged man with acute or convalescent COVID-19. CDR3 DNA: TGTGCCATCAGTGATACAGGGGGCACCGCTTCTGGAAACACCATATATTTT. It translates to CAISDTGGTASGNTIYF.